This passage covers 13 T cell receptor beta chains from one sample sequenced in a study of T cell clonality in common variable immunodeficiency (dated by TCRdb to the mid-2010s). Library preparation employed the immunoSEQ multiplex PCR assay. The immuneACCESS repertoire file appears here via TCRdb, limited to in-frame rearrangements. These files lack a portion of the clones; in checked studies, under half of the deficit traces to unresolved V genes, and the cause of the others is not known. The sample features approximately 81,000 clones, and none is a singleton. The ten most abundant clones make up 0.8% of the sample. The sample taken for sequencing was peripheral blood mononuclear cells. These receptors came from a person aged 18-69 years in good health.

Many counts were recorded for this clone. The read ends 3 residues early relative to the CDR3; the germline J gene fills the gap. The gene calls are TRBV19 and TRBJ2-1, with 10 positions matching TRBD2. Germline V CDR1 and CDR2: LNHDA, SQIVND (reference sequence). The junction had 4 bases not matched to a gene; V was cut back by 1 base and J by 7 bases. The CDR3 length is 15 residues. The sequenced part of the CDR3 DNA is TGTGCCAGTAGTATAGCTAGCGGGAGTAAAAATGAG. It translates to CASSIASGSKNE. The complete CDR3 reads CASSIASGSKNEQFF.

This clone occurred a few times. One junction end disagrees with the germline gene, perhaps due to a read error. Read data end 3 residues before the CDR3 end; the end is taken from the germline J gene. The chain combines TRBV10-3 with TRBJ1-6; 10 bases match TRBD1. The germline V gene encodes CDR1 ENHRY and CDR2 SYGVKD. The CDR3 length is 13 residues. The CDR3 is CAVSGTGDSPLHF. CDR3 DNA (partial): TGTGCCGTCAGTGGGACAGGGGATTCACCC.

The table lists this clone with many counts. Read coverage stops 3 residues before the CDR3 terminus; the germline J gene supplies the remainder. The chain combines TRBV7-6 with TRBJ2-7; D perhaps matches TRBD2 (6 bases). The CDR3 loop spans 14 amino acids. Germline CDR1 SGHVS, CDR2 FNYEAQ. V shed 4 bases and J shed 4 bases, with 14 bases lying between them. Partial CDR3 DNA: TGTGCCAGCAGCTCCGGTGCGGGATCTTACGAG. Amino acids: CASSSGAGSYE. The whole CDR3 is CASSSGAGSYEQYF.

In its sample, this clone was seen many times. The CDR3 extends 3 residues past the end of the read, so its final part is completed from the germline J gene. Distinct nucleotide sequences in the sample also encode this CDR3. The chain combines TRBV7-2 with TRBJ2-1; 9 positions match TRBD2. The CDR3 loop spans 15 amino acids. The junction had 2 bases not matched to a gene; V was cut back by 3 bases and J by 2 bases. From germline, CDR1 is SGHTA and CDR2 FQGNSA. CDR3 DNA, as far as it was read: TGTGCCAGCAGCTTGACTAGCGGACCCTACAATGAG. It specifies CASSLTSGPYNE. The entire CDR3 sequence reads CASSLTSGPYNEQFF.

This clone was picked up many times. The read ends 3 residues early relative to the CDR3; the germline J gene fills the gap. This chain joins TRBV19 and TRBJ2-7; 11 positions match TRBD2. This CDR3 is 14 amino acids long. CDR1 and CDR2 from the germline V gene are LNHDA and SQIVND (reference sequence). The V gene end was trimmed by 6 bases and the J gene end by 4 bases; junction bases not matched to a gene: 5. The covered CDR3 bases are TGTGCCAGTAGCCCGACTAGCGGGGCGTACGAG. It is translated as CASSPTSGAYE. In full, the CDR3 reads CASSPTSGAYEQYF.

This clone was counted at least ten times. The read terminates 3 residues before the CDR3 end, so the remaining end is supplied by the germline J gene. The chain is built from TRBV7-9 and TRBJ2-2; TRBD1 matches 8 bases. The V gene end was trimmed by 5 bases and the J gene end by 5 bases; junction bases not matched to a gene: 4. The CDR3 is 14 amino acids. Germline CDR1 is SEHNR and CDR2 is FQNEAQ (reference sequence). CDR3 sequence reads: CASSVTGDTGELFF. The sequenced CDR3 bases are TGTGCCAGCAGCGTGACAGGGGATACCGGGGAG.

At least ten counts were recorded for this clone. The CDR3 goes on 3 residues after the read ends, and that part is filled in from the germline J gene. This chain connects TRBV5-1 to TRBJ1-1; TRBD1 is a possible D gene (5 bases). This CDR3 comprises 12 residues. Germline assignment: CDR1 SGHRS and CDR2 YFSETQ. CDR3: CASSQEGYGAFF. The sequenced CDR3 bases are TGCGCCAGCAGCCAGGAGGGGTATGGA.

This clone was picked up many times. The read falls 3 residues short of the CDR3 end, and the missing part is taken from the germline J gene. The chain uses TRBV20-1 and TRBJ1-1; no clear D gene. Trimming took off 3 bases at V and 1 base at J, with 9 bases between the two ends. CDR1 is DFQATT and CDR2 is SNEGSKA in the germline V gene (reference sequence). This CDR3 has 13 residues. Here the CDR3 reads CSASRGRNTEAFF. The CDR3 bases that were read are TGCAGTGCTAGTAGAGGGCGGAACACTGAA.

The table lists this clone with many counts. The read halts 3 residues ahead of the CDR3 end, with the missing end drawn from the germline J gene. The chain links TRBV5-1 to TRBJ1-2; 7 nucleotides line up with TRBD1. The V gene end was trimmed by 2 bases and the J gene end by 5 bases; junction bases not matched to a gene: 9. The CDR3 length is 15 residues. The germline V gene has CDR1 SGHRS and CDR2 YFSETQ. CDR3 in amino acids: CASSFGQTGLYGYTF. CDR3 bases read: TGCGCCAGCAGCTTTGGGCAGACAGGGCTATATGGC.

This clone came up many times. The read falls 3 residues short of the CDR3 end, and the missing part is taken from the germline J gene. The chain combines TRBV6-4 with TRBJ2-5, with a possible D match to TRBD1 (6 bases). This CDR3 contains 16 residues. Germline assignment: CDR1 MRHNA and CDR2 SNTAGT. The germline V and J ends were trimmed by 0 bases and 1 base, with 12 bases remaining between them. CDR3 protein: CASSDSVGAPQETQYF. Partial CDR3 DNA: TGTGCCAGCAGTGACTCGGTGGGGGCGCCCCAAGAGACC.

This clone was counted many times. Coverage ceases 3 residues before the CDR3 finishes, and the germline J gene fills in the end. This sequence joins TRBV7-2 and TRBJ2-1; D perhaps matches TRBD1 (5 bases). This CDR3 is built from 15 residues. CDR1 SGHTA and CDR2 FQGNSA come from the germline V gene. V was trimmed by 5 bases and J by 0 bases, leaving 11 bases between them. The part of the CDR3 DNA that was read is TGTGCCAGCAGCCCAGGGTGGAGCTCCTACAATGAG. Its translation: CASSPGWSSYNE. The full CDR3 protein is CASSPGWSSYNEQFF. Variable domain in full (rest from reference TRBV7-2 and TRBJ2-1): GAGVSQSPSNKVTEKGKDVELRCDPISGHTALYWYRQSLGQGLEFLIYFQGNSAPDKSGLPSDRFSAERTGGSVSTLTIQRTQQEDSAVYLCASSPGWSSYNEQFFGPGTRLTVL.

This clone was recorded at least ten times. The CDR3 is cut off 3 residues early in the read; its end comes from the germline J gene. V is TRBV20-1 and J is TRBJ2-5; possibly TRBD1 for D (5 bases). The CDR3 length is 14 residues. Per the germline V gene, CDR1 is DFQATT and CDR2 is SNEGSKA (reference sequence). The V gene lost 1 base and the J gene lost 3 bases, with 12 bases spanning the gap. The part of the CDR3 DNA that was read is TGCAGTGCTAGAGTCGTCGACAGAAAAGAGACC. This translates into CSARVVDRKET. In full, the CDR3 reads CSARVVDRKETQYF.

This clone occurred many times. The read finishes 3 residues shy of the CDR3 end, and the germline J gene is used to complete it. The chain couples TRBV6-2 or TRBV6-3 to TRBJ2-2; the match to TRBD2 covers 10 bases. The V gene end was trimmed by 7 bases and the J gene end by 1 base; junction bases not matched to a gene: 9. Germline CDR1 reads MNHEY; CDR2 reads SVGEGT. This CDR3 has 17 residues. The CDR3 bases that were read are TGTGCCAGCAACCCCCTAGCGGGAGAATTGAACACCGGGGAG. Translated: CASNPLAGELNTGE. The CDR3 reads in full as CASNPLAGELNTGELFF.